The sequence of this TCR beta chain was determined in a study of tumor T cells in aggressive B-cell lymphoma. Sequenced by immunoSEQ multiplex PCR; TCRdb stores in-frame clones only, minus some. Among 9,000 or so clones listed, 80% to 90% were seen once. The sample comprised tumor tissue. The receptor comes from an adult with diffuse large B cell lymphoma.

The CDR3 is CASTSGDDSYEQYF. The CDR3 region has the DNA TGTGCCAGCACTAGCGGGGATGACTCCTACGAGCAGTACTTC. The chain carries TRBV2 and TRBJ2-7; 9 positions agree with TRBD2. Germline V CDR1 and CDR2: SNHLY, FYNNEI. Trimming removed 7 bases from V and 0 bases from J; junction bases left unmatched: 4. There are 14 residues in the CDR3. Filled out from reference TRBV2 and TRBJ2-7, the complete variable domain reads EPEVTQTPSHQVTQMGQEVILRCVPISNHLYFYWYRQILGQKVEFLVSFYNNEISEKSEIFDDQFSVERPDGSNFTLKIRSTKLEDSAMYFCASTSGDDSYEQYFGPGTRLTVT.